This T cell receptor (beta chain) was profiled in a study of blood T cell repertoires in COVID-19. Whole-study context: Sites across the United States, Italy and Spain contributed samples from acute and convalescent COVID-19. The analysed material was cDNA or gDNA that came from T cells, B-cell-depleted T cells, or PBMCs.

Original data processing: Amplification with reference gene primers provided the estimates of nucleated cell counts. The method was immunoSEQ multiplex PCR; TCRdb's version includes in-frame clones alone and lacks a portion of them. D and trimming come from the DNA, and the V and J calls and clone size come from that table. In the table there are tens of thousands of clones, 85% to 90% of which are singletons. The V gene end was trimmed by 5 bases and the J gene end by 3 bases; junction bases not matched to a gene: 0. CDR1 and CDR2 from the germline V gene are SGHTA and FQGTGA. The CDR3 spans 15 residues.

The chain is built from TRBV7-3 and TRBJ2-2, with 13 bases fitting TRBD2. This clonotype was obtained from a man between 65 and 79 years old with active COVID-19. The sample consisted of peripheral blood. In DNA, the CDR3 is TGTGCCAGCAGCACTAGCGGGAGGGACACCGGGGAGCTGTTTTTT. It is translated as CASSTSGRDTGELFF.